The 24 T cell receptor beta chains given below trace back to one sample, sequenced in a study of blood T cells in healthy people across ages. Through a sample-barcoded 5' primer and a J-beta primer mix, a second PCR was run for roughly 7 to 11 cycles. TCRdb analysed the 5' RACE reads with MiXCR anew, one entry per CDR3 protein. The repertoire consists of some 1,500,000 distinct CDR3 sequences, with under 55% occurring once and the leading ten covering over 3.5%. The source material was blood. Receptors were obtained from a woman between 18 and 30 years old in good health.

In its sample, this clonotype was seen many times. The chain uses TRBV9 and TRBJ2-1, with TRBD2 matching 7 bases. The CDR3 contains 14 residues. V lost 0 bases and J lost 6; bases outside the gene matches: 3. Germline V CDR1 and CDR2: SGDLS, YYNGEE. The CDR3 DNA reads TGTGCCAGCAGCGTAGGCGGGGGTACCAATGAGCAGTTCTTC. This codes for CASSVGGGTNEQFF.

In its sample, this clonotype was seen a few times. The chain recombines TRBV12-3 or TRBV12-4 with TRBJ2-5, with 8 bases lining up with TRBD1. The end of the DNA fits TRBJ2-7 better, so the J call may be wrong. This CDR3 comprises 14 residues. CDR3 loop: CASSLGDRLSEQYF. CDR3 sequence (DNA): TGTGCCAGCAGTTTAGGGGACAGGCTTTCCGAGCAGTACTTC.

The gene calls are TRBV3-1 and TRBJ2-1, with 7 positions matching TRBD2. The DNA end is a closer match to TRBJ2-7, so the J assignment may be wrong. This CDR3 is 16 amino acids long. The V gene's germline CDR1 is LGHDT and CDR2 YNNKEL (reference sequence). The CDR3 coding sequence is TGTGCCAGCAGCCGTCTTGGCGGGAGCTCCTACAATGAGCAGTACTTC. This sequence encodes CASSRLGGSSYNEQYF.

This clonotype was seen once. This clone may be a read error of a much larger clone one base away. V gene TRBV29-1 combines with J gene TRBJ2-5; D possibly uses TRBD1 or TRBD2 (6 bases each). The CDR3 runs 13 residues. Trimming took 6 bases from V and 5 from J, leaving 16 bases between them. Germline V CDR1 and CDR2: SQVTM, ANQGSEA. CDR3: CSVKAGGHETQYF. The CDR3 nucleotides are TGCAGCGTCAAGGCCGGGGGACACGAGACCCAGTACTTC.

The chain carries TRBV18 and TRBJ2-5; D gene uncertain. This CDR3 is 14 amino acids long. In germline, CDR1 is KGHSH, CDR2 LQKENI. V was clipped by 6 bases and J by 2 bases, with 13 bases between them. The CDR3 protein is CASSPFRAQETQYF. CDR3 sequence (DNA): TGTGCCAGCTCTCCCTTCCGGGCGCAAGAGACCCAGTACTTC.

The CDR3 region is CASSQFSPSEDFNEQYF. As DNA, the CDR3 is TGCGCCAGCAGCCAATTTTCTCCTAGCGAGGACTTTAACGAGCAGTACTTC. This sequence joins TRBV4-1 and TRBJ2-7, with TRBD2 as a possible D gene (6 bases). Trimming cost V 2 bases and J 5 bases, with 22 bases left between them. The germline V gene has CDR1 MGHRA and CDR2 YSYEKL. The CDR3 extends over 17 amino acids.

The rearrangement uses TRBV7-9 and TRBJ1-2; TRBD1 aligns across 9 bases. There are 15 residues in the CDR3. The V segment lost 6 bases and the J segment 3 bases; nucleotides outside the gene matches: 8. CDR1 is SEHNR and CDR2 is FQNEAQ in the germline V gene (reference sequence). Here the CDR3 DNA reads TGTGCCAGCAGGTTTACAGGGGGCGGTGACTATGGCTACACCTTC. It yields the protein CASRFTGGGDYGYTF.

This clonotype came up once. This CDR3 is CASSQDKSGGEQTQFF. CDR3 coding DNA: TGCGCCAGCAGCCAAGATAAGAGCGGGGGGGAACAGACCCAGTTCTTC. This chain connects TRBV4-3 to TRBJ2-1; the match to TRBD2 covers 10 bases. Per germline, CDR1 LGHNA and CDR2 YSLEER. J was trimmed by 13 bases and V by 0 bases; bases with no gene match: 12. The CDR3 is 16 amino acids.

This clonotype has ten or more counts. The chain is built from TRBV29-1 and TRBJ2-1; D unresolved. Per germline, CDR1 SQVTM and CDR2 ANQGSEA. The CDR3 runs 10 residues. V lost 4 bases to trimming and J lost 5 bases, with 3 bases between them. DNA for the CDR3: TGCAGCGTTGGGAACAATGAGCAGTTCTTC. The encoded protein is CSVGNNEQFF.

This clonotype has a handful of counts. The CDR3 sequence: CASSFLETGEYEQYF. For the CDR3, the DNA is TGTGCCAGCAGCTTTTTAGAGACAGGGGAATACGAGCAGTACTTC. V is TRBV7-9 and J is TRBJ2-5, with TRBD1 identical over 8 bases. The DNA end lines up better with TRBJ2-7; the J call may be wrong. The CDR3 covers 15 residues. Germline V gives CDR1 SEHNR, CDR2 FQNEAQ (reference sequence).

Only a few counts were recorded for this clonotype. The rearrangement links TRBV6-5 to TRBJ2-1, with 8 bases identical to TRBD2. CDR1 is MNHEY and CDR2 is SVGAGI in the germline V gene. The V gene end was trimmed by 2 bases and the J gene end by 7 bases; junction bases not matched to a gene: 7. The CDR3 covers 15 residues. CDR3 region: CASSYVRGGPNEQFF. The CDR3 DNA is TGTGCCAGCAGTTACGTACGGGGGGGCCCTAATGAGCAGTTCTTC.

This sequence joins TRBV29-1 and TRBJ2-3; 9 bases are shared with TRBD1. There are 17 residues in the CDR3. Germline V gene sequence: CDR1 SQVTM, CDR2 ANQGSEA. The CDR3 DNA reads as TGCACCGGGTCGGGACAGGGACACTTGACTCACACAGATACGCAGTATTTT. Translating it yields CTGSGQGHLTHTDTQYF.

The CDR3 region is CASSYSGTGRTDTQYF. In DNA form, the CDR3 reads TGTGCCAGCAGTTACTCCGGGACAGGGAGGACAGATACGCAGTATTTT. This chain connects TRBV6-2 or TRBV6-3 to TRBJ2-3, with TRBD1 identical over 9 bases. After removal of 0 bases from V and 3 bases from J, the junction contained 4 bases not matched to a gene. The CDR3 is 16 amino acids. Germline V gives CDR1 MNHEY, CDR2 SVGEGT.

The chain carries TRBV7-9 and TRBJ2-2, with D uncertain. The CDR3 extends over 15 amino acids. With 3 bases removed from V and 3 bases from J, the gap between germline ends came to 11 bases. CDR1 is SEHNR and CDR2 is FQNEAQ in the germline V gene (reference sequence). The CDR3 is CASSFGRRYTGELFF. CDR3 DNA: TGTGCCAGCAGCTTTGGCCGCAGATACACCGGGGAGCTGTTTTTT.

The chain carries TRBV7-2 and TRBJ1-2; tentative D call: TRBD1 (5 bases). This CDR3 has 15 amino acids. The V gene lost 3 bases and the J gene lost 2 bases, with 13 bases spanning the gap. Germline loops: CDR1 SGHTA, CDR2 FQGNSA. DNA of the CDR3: TGTGCCAGCAGCTTTGGACAACTATTAAACTATGGCTACACCTTC. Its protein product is CASSFGQLLNYGYTF.

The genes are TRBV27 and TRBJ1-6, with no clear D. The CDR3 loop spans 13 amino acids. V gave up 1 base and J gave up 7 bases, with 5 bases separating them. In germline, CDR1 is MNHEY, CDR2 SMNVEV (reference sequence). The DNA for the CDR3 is TGTGCCAGCAGTTTATATGGGAATTCACCCCTCCACTTT. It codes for CASSLYGNSPLHF.

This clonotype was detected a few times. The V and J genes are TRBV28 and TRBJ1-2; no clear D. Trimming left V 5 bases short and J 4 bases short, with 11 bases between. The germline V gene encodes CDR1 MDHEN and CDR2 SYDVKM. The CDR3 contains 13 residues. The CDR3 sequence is CASSRHGFYGYTF. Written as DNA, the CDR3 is TGTGCCAGCAGTCGACACGGATTCTATGGCTACACCTTC.

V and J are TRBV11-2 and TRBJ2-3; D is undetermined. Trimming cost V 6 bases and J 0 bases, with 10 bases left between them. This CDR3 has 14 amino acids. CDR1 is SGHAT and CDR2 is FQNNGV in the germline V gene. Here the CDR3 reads CASRLTPSTDTQYF. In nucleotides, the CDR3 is TGTGCCAGCAGACTGACGCCTAGCACAGATACGCAGTATTTT.

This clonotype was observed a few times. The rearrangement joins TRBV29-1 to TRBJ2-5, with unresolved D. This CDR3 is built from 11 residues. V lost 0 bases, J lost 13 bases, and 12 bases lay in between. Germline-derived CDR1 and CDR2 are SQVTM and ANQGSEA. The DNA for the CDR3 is TGCAGCGTTGAAGATCCCACCCTAGGGTACTTC. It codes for CSVEDPTLGYF. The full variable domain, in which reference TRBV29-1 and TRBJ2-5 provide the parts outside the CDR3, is SAVISQKPSRDICQRGTSLTIQCQVDSQVTMMFWYRQQPGQSLTLIATANQGSEATYESGFVIDKFPISRPNLTFSTLTVSNMSPEDSSIYLCSVEDPTLGYFGPGTRLLVL.

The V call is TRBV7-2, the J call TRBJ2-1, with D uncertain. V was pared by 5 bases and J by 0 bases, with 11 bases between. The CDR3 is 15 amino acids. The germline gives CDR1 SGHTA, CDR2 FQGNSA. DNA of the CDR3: TGTGCCAGCAGCGTTTCCCGGCGCTCCTACAATGAGCAGTTCTTC. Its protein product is CASSVSRRSYNEQFF.

The CDR3 DNA is TGTGCCAGCAGCGTAGAGGGGGACAGGGATCACGAGCAGTACTTC. It codes for CASSVEGDRDHEQYF. The chain is built from TRBV9 and TRBJ2-7; 9 bases line up with TRBD1. Trimming took 0 bases from V and 5 from J; bases not matched to a gene: 6. The V gene's germline CDR1 is SGDLS and CDR2 YYNGEE. This CDR3 is built from 15 residues.

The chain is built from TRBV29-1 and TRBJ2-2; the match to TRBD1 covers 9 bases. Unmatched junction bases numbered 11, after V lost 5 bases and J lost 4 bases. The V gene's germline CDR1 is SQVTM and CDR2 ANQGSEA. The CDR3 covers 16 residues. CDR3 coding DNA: TGCAGCGTTTCTCCGGGACAGGGTTTCGTCACCGGGGAGCTGTTTTTT. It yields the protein CSVSPGQGFVTGELFF.

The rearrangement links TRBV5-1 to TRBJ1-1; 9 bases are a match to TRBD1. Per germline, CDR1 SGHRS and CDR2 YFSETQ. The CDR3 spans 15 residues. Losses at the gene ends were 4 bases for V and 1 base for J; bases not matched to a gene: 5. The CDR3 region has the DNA TGCGCCAGCAGCATACAGGGGGCGGAGAACACTGAAGCTTTCTTT. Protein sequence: CASSIQGAENTEAFF.

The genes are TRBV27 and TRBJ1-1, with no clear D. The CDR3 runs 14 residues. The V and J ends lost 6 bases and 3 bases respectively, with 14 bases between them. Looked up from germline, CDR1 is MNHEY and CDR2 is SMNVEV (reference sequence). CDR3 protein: CASRDPVWYTEAFF. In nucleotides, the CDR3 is TGTGCCAGCAGAGACCCCGTTTGGTACACTGAAGCTTTCTTT.